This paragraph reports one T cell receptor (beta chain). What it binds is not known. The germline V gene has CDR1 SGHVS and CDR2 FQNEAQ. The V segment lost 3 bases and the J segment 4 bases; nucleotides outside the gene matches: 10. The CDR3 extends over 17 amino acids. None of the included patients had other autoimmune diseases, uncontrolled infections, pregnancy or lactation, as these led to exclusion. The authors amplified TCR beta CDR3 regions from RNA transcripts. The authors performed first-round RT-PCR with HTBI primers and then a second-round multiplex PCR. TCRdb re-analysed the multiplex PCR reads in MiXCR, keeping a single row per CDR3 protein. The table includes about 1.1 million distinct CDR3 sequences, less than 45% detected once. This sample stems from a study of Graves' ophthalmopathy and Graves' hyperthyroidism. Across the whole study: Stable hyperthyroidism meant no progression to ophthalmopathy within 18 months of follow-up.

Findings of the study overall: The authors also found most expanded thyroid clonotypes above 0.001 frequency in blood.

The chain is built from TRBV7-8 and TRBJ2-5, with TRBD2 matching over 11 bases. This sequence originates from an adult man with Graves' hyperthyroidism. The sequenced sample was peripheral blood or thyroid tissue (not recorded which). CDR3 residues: CASSFSGGAGSGETQYF. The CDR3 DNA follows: TGTGCCAGCAGCTTTAGCGGGGGGGCCGGTTCAGGAGAGACCCAGTACTTC.